The entry below describes one T cell receptor beta chain. What it recognizes is unknown. The data were obtained in a study of lymphopenia after photon versus proton radiotherapy. General study points: Oligoclonal CD8+ Temra expansion after nadir drove photon patients' diversity drop. Under photons, naive T cells and diversity fell while effector/memory populations rose. Authors raise, but do not show, better survival with proton therapy.

The germline gives CDR1 SGDLS, CDR2 YYNGEE. The CDR3 is 18 residues long. J gave up 3 bases and V 2 bases, and 13 bases lay outside the gene matches. Generated by immunoSEQ multiplex PCR, the TCRdb table keeps only in-frame clones and is missing some. The sample lists some 70,000 clones, over 80% occurring once. The sequence derives from a man at least 80 years old with esophageal cancer. The sequencing here drew on peripheral blood, taken from a patient treated with proton-based radiotherapy. The V and J genes are TRBV9 and TRBJ2-3; 9 nucleotides align to TRBD2. CDR3 DNA sequence: TGTGCCAGCAGCGTTTCCCGAGGGCGGGGGGGCATTACAGATACGCAGTATTTT. Its protein is CASSVSRGRGGITDTQYF.